This T cell receptor beta chain was recovered during a study of cytomegalovirus exposure and HLA in healthy donors. There are 16 residues in the CDR3. Germline CDR1 reads LNHDA; CDR2 reads SQIVND (reference sequence). The J segment lost 3 bases and the V segment lost 0 bases, leaving 6 bases of the junction unmatched. Healthy bone marrow donors made up the donor group. With 60 Vbeta and 13 Jbeta primers, the PCR was carried out. Data came from immunoSEQ multiplex PCR; TCRdb stores just in-frame clones and leaves some out. The data hold 150,000 to 200,000 clones, with about four fifths observed a single time.

The chain links TRBV19 to TRBJ2-7; 9 bases map to TRBD2. The sample consisted of PBMCs. The clonotype originates from a man aged 18-30 years in good health and CMV-seronegative. The CDR3 is CASSIDHSGRIYEQYF. CDR3 DNA sequence: TGTGCCAGTAGTATAGATCATAGCGGGAGAATCTACGAGCAGTACTTC. Drawing the rest from reference TRBV19 and TRBJ2-7, the complete variable domain is DGGITQSPKYLFRKEGQNVTLSCEQNLNHDAMYWYRQDPGQGLRLIYYSQIVNDFQKGDIAEGYSVSREKKESFPLTVTSAQKNPTAFYLCASSIDHSGRIYEQYFGPGTRLTVT.